Below are 9 T cell receptor beta chains sequenced from a single sample in a study of immune evolution from preneoplasia to lung adenocarcinoma. This table comes from immunoSEQ multiplex PCR, and its TCRdb copy is limited to in-frame clones, with some not included. The table lists tens of thousands of clones, around 79% of them singletons. Material for sequencing was FFPE invasive lung adenocarcinoma tissue. These receptor sequences come from a person aged 55 to 69 with lung adenocarcinoma.

This clone was observed a handful of times. The J gene is TRBJ1-1, the V gene TRBV10-1; D is perhaps TRBD1 (5 bases). This CDR3 is built from 14 residues. Per germline, CDR1 WNHNN and CDR2 SYGVQD (reference sequence). V lost 2 bases, J lost 7 bases, and 14 bases lay in between. This CDR3 reads CASSEVKGQNEAFF. The DNA for the CDR3 is TGCGCCAGCAGTGAGGTGAAAGGACAAAATGAAGCTTTCTTT.

About this clone: Other DNA sequences in this sample translate to the same CDR3. J is TRBJ2-7 and V is TRBV19, with D possibly TRBD2 on 6 matching bases. The CDR3 totals 15 residues. Germline loops: CDR1 LNHDA, CDR2 SQIVND (reference sequence). Trimming shortened V by 1 base and J by 1 base, and 11 bases separated the two germline ends. The CDR3 region is CASSIGAGTSYEQYF. CDR3 bases: TGTGCCAGTAGTATAGGGGCGGGAACTTCCTACGAGCAGTACTTC.

This chain joins TRBV27 and TRBJ2-3, with D perhaps matching TRBD1 (5 bases). The germline V gene encodes CDR1 MNHEY and CDR2 SMNVEV (reference sequence). V lost 5 bases and J lost 6, with 12 bases in between. This CDR3 region has 13 residues. The CDR3 bases are TGTGCCAGCAGTGGGTCAGGGTACGATACGCAGTATTTT. This gives the protein CASSGSGYDTQYF.

This chain joins TRBV19 and TRBJ2-3; possible D gene TRBD1, 5 bases. The CDR3 covers 13 residues. Germline CDR1 and CDR2: LNHDA and SQIVND (reference sequence). V dropped 6 bases and J dropped 4 bases, with 11 bases sitting between them. The CDR3 region is CASSKQDSDTQYF. Written as DNA, the CDR3 is TGTGCCAGTAGCAAACAGGATTCAGATACGCAGTATTTT.

The chain has TRBV15 and TRBJ2-5; maybe TRBD1 (6 bases). The CDR3 is made up of 17 amino acids. Trimming stripped 0 bases from V and 4 bases from J, with 18 bases between. Germline values: CDR1 LNHNV, CDR2 YYDKDF (reference sequence). The CDR3 DNA reads as TGTGCCACCAGCAGAGATAGTGGCAGGGGTTCCGGAGAGACCCAGTACTTC. Translation gives CATSRDSGRGSGETQYF.

The chain combines TRBV2 with TRBJ2-7; 7 bases align to TRBD2. The germline gives CDR1 SNHLY, CDR2 FYNNEI. The CDR3 loop spans 12 amino acids. After removal of 9 bases from V and 6 bases from J, the junction contained 8 bases not matched to a gene. The CDR3 DNA reads as TGTGCCAGTTTAGGACTAGATGGCGAGCAGTACTTC. Translating it yields CASLGLDGEQYF.

This clone has a single count. V gene TRBV5-4 combines with J gene TRBJ2-5; unclear D gene. V dropped 7 bases and J dropped 5 bases, with 15 bases sitting between them. Germline V gives CDR1 SGHNT, CDR2 YYREEE (reference sequence). CDR3 size: 13 residues. DNA for the CDR3: TGTGCCAGCCGCGGCGGTGTAGGGGAGACCCAGTACTTC. This translates into CASRGGVGETQYF.

This sequence joins TRBV18 and TRBJ2-7, with a tentative D call TRBD2 (6 bases). The V gene's germline CDR1 is KGHSH and CDR2 LQKENI. CDR3 size: 14 residues. Trimming pared 6 bases from V and 1 base from J, leaving 13 bases between. CDR3 sequence: CASSEGSGSYEQYF. CDR3 nucleotide sequence: TGTGCCAGCTCCGAGGGGAGCGGGTCCTACGAGCAGTACTTC.

This clone has a single count. The chain is built from TRBV14 and TRBJ1-1; the D gene is possibly TRBD1 (5 bases). Trimming cost V 3 bases and J 3 bases, with 11 bases left between them. This CDR3 contains 14 residues. Germline V CDR1 and CDR2: SGHDN, FVKESK. Here the CDR3 reads CASSQGLLDTEAFF. In DNA form, the CDR3 reads TGTGCCAGCAGCCAGGGGCTCCTCGACACTGAAGCTTTCTTT.